What follows are 8 T cell receptor beta chains derived from one specimen sequenced in a study of blood T cell repertoires in COVID-19. Sequencing was performed with immunoSEQ multiplex PCR; in TCRdb, only in-frame clones are kept and a portion is missing. The sample includes roughly 150,000 clones, 90% of them seen just once. The sequencing sample was made of peripheral blood. The receptors stem from a man aged 55 to 70 with active or convalescent COVID-19.

The CDR3 here is CASSKARAGVVQPQHF. The CDR3 coding sequence is TGTGCCAGCAGCAAAGCTCGGGCCGGGGTAGTTCAGCCCCAGCATTTT. This chain links TRBV21-1 with TRBJ1-5. TRBV21-1 is assigned pseudogene status. The CDR3 is 16 residues long.

This chain links TRBV6-1 with TRBJ2-3; TRBD2 matches 9 bases. Unmatched junction bases numbered 15, after V lost 0 bases and J lost 8 bases. The germline gives CDR1 MNHNS, CDR2 SASEGT. The CDR3 sequence is 18 residues long. In nucleotides, the CDR3 is TGTGCCAGCAGTGAAGCTAGCGGGAGTAGCATAGGCCTAGGTACGCAGTATTTT. Translation: CASSEASGSSIGLGTQYF.

The V gene is TRBV2, the J gene TRBJ1-2; 7 nucleotides align to TRBD1. Germline CDR1 is SNHLY and CDR2 is FYNNEI. The CDR3 contains 13 residues. J lost 9 bases, V lost 6 bases, and 10 bases had no gene match. CDR3 in amino acids: CASREGQSLSYTF. For the CDR3, the DNA is TGTGCCAGCAGGGAGGGACAGAGCCTTAGCTACACCTTC.

The J gene is TRBJ2-7, the V gene TRBV6-5; 11 bases are shared with TRBD1. In germline, CDR1 is MNHEY, CDR2 SVGAGI. After removal of 7 bases from V and 4 bases from J, the junction contained 6 bases not matched to a gene. This CDR3 region has 14 residues. Written as DNA, the CDR3 is TGTGCCAGCACCTCCGGACAGGGGGCGTACGAGCAGTACTTC. This translates into CASTSGQGAYEQYF.

This rearrangement joins TRBV19 to TRBJ1-5, with a possible D match to TRBD1 (6 bases). The CDR3 spans 18 residues. Germline assignment: CDR1 LNHDA and CDR2 SQIVND (reference sequence). Trimming took off 4 bases at V and 0 bases at J, with 19 bases between the two ends. As DNA, the CDR3 is TGTGCCAGTAGTAGGGGGAAGGGGGGGCCGTATAGCAATCAGCCCCAGCATTTT. It is translated as CASSRGKGGPYSNQPQHF. Full variable domain (remainder filled in from reference TRBV19 and TRBJ1-5): DGGITQSPKYLFRKEGQNVTLSCEQNLNHDAMYWYRQDPGQGLRLIYYSQIVNDFQKGDIAEGYSVSREKKESFPLTVTSAQKNPTAFYLCASSRGKGGPYSNQPQHFGDGTRLSIL.

The chain recombines TRBV5-1 with TRBJ2-3; perhaps TRBD1 as D (6 bases). Germline CDR1 and CDR2: SGHRS and YFSETQ. The germline V and J ends were trimmed by 4 bases and 2 bases, with 11 bases remaining between them. The CDR3 covers 14 residues. The DNA for the CDR3 is TGCGCCAGCAGCGCCGGACAGCTCACAGATACGCAGTATTTT. This gives the protein CASSAGQLTDTQYF.

The chain recombines TRBV14 with TRBJ1-1, with 9 positions matching TRBD1. CDR3 size: 14 residues. Germline V lookup: CDR1 SGHDN, CDR2 FVKESK. The trim removed 2 bases at V and 7 bases at J, leaving 5 bases unmatched. In DNA form, the CDR3 reads TGTGCCAGCAGCCAAACAGGGGGCGCGATTGAAGCTTTCTTT. This encodes CASSQTGGAIEAFF.

The gene calls are TRBV6-5 and TRBJ1-1, with unresolved D. Germline V lookup: CDR1 MNHEY, CDR2 SVGAGI. CDR3 length: 15 amino acids. Trimming took 1 base from V and 5 from J, leaving 14 bases between them. CDR3 residues: CASSYFTEGETEAFF. The DNA of the CDR3 is TGTGCCAGCAGTTACTTTACAGAGGGAGAGACTGAAGCTTTCTTT.